This T cell receptor beta chain came from a study of blood T cell repertoires in COVID-19. Per the germline V gene, CDR1 is SSHAT and CDR2 is FNYEAQ (reference sequence). V was pared by 1 base and J by 8 bases, with 5 bases of the junction left unmatched. The CDR3 contains 16 residues. Some clones are missing from TCRdb's copy, which holds only in-frame ones; the method was immunoSEQ multiplex PCR. The sample records about 24,000 clones, roughly 89% being singletons. The chain links TRBV7-7 to TRBJ2-3, with 14 bases that match TRBD2. The source is a human donor in a cohort sampled during active COVID-19. The specimen sequenced was peripheral blood. CDR3: CASSLGGLAGVGTQYF. CDR3 sequence (DNA): TGTGCCAGCAGCTTAGGGGGACTAGCGGGAGTTGGTACGCAGTATTTT.